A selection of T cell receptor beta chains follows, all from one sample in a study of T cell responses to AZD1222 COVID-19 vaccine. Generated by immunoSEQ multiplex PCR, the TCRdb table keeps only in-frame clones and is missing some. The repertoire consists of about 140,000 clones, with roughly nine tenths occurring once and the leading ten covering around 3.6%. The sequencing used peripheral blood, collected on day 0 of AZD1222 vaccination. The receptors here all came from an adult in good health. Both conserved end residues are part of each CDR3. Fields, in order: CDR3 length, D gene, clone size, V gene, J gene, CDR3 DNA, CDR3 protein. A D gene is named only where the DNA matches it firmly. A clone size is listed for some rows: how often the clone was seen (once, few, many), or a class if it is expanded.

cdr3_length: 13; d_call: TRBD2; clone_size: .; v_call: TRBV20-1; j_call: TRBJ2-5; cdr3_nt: TGCAGTGCTAGTCGCGGGGGGGCAGGGACCCAGTACTTC; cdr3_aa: CSASRGGAGTQYF
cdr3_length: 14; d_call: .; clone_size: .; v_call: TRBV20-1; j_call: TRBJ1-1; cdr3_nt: TGCAGTGCTAGTCGAAGGGTAGAGAACACTGAAGCTTTCTTT; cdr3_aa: CSASRRVENTEAFF
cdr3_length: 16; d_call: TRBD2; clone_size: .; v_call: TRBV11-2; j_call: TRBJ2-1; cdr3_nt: TGTGCCAGCAGCCAGACCGGGACTAAGGGGATGGATGAGCAGTTCTTC; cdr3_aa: CASSQTGTKGMDEQFF
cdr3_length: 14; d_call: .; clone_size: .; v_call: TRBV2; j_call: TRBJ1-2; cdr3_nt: TGTGCCAGCAGTGAACGTCTGGTCGACGCTGGCTACACCTTC; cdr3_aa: CASSERLVDAGYTF
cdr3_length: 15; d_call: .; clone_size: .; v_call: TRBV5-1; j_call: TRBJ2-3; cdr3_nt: TGCGCCAGCAGCTTGGATTTGGATTTCACAGATACGCAGTATTTT; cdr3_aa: CASSLDLDFTDTQYF
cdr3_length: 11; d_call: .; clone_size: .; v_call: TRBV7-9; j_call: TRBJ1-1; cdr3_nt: TGTGCCAGCAGGCAAGGGACTGAAGCTTTCTTT; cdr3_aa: CASRQGTEAFF
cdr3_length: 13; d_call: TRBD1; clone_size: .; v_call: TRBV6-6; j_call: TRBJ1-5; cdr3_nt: TGTGCCAGCAGTTCGACAGGGGCTCAGCCCCAGCATTTT; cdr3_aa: CASSSTGAQPQHF
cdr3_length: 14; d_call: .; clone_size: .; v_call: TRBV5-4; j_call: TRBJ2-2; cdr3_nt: TGTGCCAGCAGCTTGGGAGTCGCGTCCGGGGAGCTGTTTTTT; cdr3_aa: CASSLGVASGELFF
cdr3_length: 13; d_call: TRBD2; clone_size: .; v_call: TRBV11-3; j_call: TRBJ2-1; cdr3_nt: TGTGCCAGCAGCCCGGGGGGGGACAATGAGCAGTTCTTC; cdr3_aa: CASSPGGDNEQFF
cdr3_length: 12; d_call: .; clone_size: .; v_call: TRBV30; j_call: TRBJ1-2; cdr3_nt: TGTGCCTGGAGTGTGGGATTCTATGGCTACACCTTC; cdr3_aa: CAWSVGFYGYTF
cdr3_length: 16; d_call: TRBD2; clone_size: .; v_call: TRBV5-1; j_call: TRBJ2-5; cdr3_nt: TGCGCCAGCAGCTTGGCGGCTAGCGGGGGGCAAGAGACCCAGTACTTC; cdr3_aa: CASSLAASGGQETQYF
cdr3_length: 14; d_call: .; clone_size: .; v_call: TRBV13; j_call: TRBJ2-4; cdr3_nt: TGTGCCAGCAGCTTAGGACTAGCCAAAAACATTCAGTACTTC; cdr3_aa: CASSLGLAKNIQYF
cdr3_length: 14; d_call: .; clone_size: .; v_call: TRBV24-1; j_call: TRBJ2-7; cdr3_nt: TGTGCCACCAGCCATTCAGGGAATACCTACGAGCAGTACTTC; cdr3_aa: CATSHSGNTYEQYF
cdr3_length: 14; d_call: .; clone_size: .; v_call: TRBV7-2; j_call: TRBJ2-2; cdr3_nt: TGTGCCAGCAGCTTACCAGAGAACACCGGGGAGCTGTTTTTT; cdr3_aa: CASSLPENTGELFF
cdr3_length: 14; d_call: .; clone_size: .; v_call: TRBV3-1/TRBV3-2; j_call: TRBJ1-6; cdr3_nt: TGTGCCAGCAGCCAAGGACAGGTAGGTTCACCCCTCCACTTT; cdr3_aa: CASSQGQVGSPLHF
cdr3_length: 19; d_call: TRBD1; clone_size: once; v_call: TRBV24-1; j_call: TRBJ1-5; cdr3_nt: TGTGCCACCAGTGATGCTGGCCAGGGGGGCCTTATGAGCAATCAGCCCCAGCATTTT; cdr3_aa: CATSDAGQGGLMSNQPQHF
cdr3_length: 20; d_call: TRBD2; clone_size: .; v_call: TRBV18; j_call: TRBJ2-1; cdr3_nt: TGTGCCAGCTCACCATGGGAGCGGGGGGACCTCCAGAGCTCCTACAATGAGCAGTTCTTC; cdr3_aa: CASSPWERGDLQSSYNEQFF
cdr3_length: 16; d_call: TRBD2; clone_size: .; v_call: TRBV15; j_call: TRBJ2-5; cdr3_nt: TGTGCCACCGCCACCAGACTAGCGGGAGGTAGCGAGACCCAGTACTTC; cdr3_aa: CATATRLAGGSETQYF
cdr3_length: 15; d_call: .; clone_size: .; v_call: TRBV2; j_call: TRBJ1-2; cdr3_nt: TGTGCCAGCAGTTACACTGGTCCCGGACCCAATGGCTACACCTTC; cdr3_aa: CASSYTGPGPNGYTF
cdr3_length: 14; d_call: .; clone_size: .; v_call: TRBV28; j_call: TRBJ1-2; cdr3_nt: TGTGCCAGCAGTTTATGCATTCAGCACTATGGCTACACCTTC; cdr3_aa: CASSLCIQHYGYTF
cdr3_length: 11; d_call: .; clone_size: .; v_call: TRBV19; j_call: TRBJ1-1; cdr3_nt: TGTGCCAGTAGTATACCAGCTGAAGCTTTCTTT; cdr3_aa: CASSIPAEAFF
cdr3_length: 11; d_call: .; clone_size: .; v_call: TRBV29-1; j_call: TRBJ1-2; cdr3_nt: TGCAGCGTTGATTCTAACTATGGCTACACCTTC; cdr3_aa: CSVDSNYGYTF
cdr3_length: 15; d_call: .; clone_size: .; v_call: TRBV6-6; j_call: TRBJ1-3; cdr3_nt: TGTGCCAGCAGCTTAACAGGGAGTCCTGGAAACACCATATATTTT; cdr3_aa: CASSLTGSPGNTIYF
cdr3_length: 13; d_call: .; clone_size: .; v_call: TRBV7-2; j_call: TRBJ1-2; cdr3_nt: TGTGCCAGCAGCTCGGGACACGGCTATGGCTACACCTTC; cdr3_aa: CASSSGHGYGYTF
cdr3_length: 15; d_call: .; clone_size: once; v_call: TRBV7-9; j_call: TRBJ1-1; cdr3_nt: TGTGCCAGCAGCTTAGGGACGGCAGGGGACACTGAAGCTTTCTTT; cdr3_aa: CASSLGTAGDTEAFF
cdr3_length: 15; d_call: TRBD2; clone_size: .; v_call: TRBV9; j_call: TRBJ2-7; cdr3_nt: TGTGCCAGCAGCGCCCGACTAGCGGAAACGGGCGAGCAGTACTTC; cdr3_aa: CASSARLAETGEQYF
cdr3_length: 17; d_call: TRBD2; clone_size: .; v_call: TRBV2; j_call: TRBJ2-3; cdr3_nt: TGTGCCAGCAGTACCAGCACTAGCGGGGGTTGGGTAGATACGCAGTATTTT; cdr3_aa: CASSTSTSGGWVDTQYF
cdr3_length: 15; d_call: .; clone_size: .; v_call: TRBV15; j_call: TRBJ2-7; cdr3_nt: TGTGCCACCAGCAGCTACAGAGAGAGGTCCTACGAGCAGTACTTC; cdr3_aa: CATSSYRERSYEQYF
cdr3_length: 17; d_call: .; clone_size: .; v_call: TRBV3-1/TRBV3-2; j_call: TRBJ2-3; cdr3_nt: TGTGCCAGCAGCCAGCAGACTGGACCCGGAAGCACAGATACGCAGTATTTT; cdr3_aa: CASSQQTGPGSTDTQYF
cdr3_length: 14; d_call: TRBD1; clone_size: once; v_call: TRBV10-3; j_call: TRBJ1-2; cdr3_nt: TGTGCCATCAGTGAAGCGGGACAGGCTGGCGGCTACACCTTC; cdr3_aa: CAISEAGQAGGYTF
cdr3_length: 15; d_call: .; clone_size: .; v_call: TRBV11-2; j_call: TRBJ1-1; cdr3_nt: TGTGCCAGCAGCATGGGGGTACGAGGGCCCCCTGAAGCTTTCTTT; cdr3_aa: CASSMGVRGPPEAFF
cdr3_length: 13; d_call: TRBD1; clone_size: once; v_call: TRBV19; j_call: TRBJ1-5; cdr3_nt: TGTGCCAGTAGTAGACAGGGTCGGGAGCCCCAGCATTTT; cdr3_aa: CASSRQGREPQHF
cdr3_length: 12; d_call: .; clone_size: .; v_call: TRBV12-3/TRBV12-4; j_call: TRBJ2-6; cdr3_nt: TGTGCCAGCAGTTTAGTGGCCAACGTCCTGACTTTC; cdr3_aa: CASSLVANVLTF
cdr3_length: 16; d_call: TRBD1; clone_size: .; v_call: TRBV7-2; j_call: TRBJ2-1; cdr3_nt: TGTGCCAGCAGCCCGGGGACAGGCTTCTCCTACAATGAGCAGTTCTTC; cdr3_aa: CASSPGTGFSYNEQFF
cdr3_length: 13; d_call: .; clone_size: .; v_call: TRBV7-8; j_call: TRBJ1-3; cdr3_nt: TGTGCCAGCAGCTCCGGACCTGGAAACACCATATATTTT; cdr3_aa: CASSSGPGNTIYF
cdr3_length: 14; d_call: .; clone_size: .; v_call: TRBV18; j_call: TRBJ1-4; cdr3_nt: TGTGCCAGCTCCCCCCAGGCGGCTAATGAAAAACTGTTTTTT; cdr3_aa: CASSPQAANEKLFF
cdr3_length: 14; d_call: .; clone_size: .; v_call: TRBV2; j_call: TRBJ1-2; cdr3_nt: TGTGCCAGCAGTCCGAGACAGACCAACTATGGCTACACCTTC; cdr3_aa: CASSPRQTNYGYTF
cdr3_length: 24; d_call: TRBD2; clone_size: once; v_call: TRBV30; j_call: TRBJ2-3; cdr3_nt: TGTGCCTGGAGTGAGTACGACAGGGGCGTCGGACTAGCGGGAGGGCCGGACCCCCCAGATACGCAGTATTTT; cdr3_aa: CAWSEYDRGVGLAGGPDPPDTQYF
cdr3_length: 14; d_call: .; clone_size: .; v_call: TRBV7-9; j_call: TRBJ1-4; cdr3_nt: TGTGCCAGCAGCAAGCTTGAGACTAATGAAAAACTGTTTTTT; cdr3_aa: CASSKLETNEKLFF
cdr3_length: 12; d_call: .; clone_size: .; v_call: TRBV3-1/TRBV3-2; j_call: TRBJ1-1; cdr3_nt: TGTGCCAGCACCTCAAGGACAGAGGAAGCTTTCTTT; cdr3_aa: CASTSRTEEAFF
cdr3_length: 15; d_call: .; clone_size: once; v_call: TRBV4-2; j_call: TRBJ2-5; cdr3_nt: TGTGCCAGCAGCCGAACCACCGGGGTCCAAGAGACCCAGTACTTC; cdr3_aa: CASSRTTGVQETQYF
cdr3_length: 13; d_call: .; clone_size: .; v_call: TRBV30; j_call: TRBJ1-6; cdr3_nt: TGTGCCGCAACGGGAGGGCATAATTCACCCCTCCACTTT; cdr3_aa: CAATGGHNSPLHF
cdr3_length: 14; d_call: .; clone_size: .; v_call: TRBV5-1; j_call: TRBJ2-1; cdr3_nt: TGCGCCAGCAGCTTGGAAGTGGGGCCGGGCGAGCAGTTCTTC; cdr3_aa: CASSLEVGPGEQFF
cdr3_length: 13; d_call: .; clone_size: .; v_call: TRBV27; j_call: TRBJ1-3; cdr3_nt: TGTGCCAGCAGTGAGGTCTCTGGAAACACCATATATTTT; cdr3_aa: CASSEVSGNTIYF
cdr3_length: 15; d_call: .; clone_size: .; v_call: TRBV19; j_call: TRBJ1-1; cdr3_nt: TGTGCCAGTAGTATCTACCCGGGCGTCGGCACTGAAGCTTTCTTT; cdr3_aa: CASSIYPGVGTEAFF
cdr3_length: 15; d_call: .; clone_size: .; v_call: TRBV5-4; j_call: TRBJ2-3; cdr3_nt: TGTGCCAGCAGCTTGGACAGTCATAGCACAGATACGCAGTATTTT; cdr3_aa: CASSLDSHSTDTQYF
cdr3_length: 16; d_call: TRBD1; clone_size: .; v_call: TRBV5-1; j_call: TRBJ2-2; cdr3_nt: TGCGCCAGCAGCTTAGGGACAGGGGGGAACACCGGGGAGCTGTTTTTT; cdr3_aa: CASSLGTGGNTGELFF
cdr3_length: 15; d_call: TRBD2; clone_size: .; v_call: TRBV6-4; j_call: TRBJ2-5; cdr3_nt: TGTGCCAGCAGTGACTCGCGGGGGGCCCAAGAGACCCAGTACTTC; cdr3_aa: CASSDSRGAQETQYF
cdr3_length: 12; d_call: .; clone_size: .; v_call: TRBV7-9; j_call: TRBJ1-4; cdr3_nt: TGTGCCAGCAGCTCCACAACCGAAAAACTGTTTTTT; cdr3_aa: CASSSTTEKLFF
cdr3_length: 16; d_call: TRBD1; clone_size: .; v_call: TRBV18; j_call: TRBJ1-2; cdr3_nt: TGTGCCAGCTCGCTACAGGGGACCGGTTCGACGGGGGGCTACACCTTC; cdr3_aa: CASSLQGTGSTGGYTF